This TCR beta chain derives from a study of CD8 T cells in ankylosing spondylitis. Findings and limits, study-wide: The study looked at matched synovial fluid samples from ankylosing spondylitis patients. Disease-linked clones were reported to be significantly enriched there. In ankylosing spondylitis blood, a motif of roughly eight highly homologous TCR beta variants appeared characteristic.

This clonotype was picked up a small number of times. Its specificity is not known. Scientists made TCR beta libraries using quantitative 5'-RACE with molecular barcodes. TCRdb re-derived calls from the 5' RACE reads in MiXCR, one entry per CDR3 protein. The repertoire has 750,000 to 850,000 distinct CDR3 sequences, about 12% of them found once; the top ten carry just over 0.5%. In germline, CDR1 is DFQATT, CDR2 SNEGSKA (reference sequence). This CDR3 is built from 13 residues. Trimming removed 5 bases from V and 6 bases from J; junction bases left unmatched: 6. Material for sequencing was blood, either unsorted or a sorted T cell fraction (not recorded which). This TCR came from a male donor with ankylosing spondylitis. The V call is TRBV20-1, the J call TRBJ2-7; 11 bases agree with TRBD2. The CDR3 region has the DNA TGCAGTGCTGTGACTAGCGGGATCCGCGAGCAGTACTTC. It is translated as CSAVTSGIREQYF.